This record looks at one T cell receptor beta chain sequence and its context. Patients from Seattle were sampled longitudinally, starting during active infection. Trimming stripped 0 bases from V and 6 bases from J, with 15 bases between. Looked up from germline, CDR1 is SGHTA and CDR2 is FQGNSA. This CDR3 is 16 amino acids long. The sample originates from a study of blood T cell repertoires in COVID-19. Study background: Sites in the United States, Italy and Spain provided acute and convalescent COVID-19 samples. The analysed material was cDNA or gDNA that came from T cells, B-cell-depleted T cells, or PBMCs.

In the study's own analysis: By means of reference gene primer amplification, nucleated cell counts were estimated. Clones were read by immunoSEQ multiplex PCR, and TCRdb kept only the in-frame ones, dropping some. V, J and clone size are taken as reported in that table, and D and trimming were inferred from the DNA itself. The data hold some 270,000 clones, with around 87% observed a single time. The clonotype originates from an older woman with COVID-19, enrolled during active disease. The chain has TRBV7-2 and TRBJ1-5, with D uncertain. Sequences were obtained from peripheral blood. The CDR3 nucleotides read TGTGCCAGCAGCTTAGCGGTCGGGAGGCGGGGTCAGCCCCAGCATTTT. Translating gives CASSLAVGRRGQPQHF.